This TCR beta chain was sequenced in a study of T-cell reconstitution after alpha-beta-depleted transplantation in children. Study results and caveats: Counts and diversity of T cells one year after transplant came mostly from newly produced T cells. Reportedly, alpha-beta T cells present about two months post-transplant originated from several hundred expanded clones of graft origin. TCRbeta diversity was high at day 60 in some patients (a result of surviving recipient T cells and thymic progenitors).

It was with unique molecular identifiers that the TCRbeta library was prepared. TCRdb redid the calling of the PCR reads with MiXCR, one entry per CDR3 protein. This table holds about 980,000 distinct CDR3 sequences, around 30% found once. As concerns this clonotype: Antigen specificity is unknown.

V lost 3 bases, J lost 5 bases, and 20 bases lay in between. Germline V gene lookup returns CDR1 SGHRS and CDR2 YFSETQ. CDR3 length: 17 residues. Here the sequenced sample was PBMCs, mostly from graft donor cells, taken 360 days after TCRalphabeta/CD19-depleted stem cell transplant. The V call is TRBV5-1, the J call TRBJ2-2, with a weak D call TRBD1 (5 bases). The origin of this receptor is a boy under three years old who had a stem cell transplant for SCID, so the T cells may come from the graft donor. The CDR3 here is CASSSLPQDIRTGELFF. Here the CDR3 DNA reads TGCGCCAGCAGCTCCCTCCCCCAGGACATCCGGACCGGGGAGCTGTTTTTT.